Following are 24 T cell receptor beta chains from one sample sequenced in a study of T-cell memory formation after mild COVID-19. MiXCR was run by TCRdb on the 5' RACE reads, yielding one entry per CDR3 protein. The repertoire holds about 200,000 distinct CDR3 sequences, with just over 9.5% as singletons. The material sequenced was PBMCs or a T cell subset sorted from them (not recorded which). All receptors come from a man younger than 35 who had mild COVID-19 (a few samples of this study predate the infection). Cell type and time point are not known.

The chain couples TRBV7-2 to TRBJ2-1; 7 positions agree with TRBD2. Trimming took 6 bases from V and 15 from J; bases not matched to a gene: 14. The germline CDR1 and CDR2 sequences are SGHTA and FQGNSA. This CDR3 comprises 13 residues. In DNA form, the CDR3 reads TGTGCCAGCAGAGTAGCCGGGACTACTGAATGGTTCTTC. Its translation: CASRVAGTTEWFF.

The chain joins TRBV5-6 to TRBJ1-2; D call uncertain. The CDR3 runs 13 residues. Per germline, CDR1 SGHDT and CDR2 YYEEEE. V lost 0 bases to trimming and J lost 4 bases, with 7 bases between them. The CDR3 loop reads CASSLGSTYGYTF. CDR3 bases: TGTGCCAGCAGCTTGGGGTCAACCTATGGCTACACCTTC.

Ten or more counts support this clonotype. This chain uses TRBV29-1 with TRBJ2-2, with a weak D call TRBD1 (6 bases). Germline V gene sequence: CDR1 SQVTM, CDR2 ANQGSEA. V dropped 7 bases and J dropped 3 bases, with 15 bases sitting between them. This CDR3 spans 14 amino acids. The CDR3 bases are TGCAGCGCAGTAGTGGGGGCCTACACCGGGGAGCTGTTTTTT. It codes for CSAVVGAYTGELFF.

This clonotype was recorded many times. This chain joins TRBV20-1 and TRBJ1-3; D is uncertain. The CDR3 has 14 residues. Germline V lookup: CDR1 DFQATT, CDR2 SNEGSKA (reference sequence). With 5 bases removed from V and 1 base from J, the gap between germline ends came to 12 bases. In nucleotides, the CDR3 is TGCAGTGCTCAGGACTCACAATCTGGAAACACCATATATTTT. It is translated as CSAQDSQSGNTIYF.

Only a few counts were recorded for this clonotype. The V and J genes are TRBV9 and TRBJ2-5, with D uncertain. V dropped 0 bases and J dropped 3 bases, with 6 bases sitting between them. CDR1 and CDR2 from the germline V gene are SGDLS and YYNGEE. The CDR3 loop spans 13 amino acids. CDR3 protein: CASSVAPEETQYF. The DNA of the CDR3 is TGTGCCAGCAGCGTAGCTCCTGAAGAGACCCAGTACTTC.

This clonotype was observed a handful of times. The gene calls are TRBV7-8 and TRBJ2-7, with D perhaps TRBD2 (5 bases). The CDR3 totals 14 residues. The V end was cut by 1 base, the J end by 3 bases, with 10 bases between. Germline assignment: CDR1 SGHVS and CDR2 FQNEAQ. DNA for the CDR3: TGTGCCAGCAGCTTAGGGGCCGGGGACTACGAGCAGTACGTC. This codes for CASSLGAGDYEQYV.

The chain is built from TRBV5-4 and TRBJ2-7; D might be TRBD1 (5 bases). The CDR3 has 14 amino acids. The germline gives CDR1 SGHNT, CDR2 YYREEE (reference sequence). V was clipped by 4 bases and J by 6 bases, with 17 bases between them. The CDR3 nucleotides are TGTGCCAGCAGCATTGACCTTCAGGGTGTCGAGCAGTACTTC. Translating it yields CASSIDLQGVEQYF.

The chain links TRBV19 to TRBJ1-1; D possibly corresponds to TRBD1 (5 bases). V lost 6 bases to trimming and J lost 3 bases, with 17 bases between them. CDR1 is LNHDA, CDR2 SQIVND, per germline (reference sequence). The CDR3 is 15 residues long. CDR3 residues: CASRRNGRVDTEAFF. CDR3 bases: TGTGCCAGTAGAAGGAACGGCAGGGTTGACACTGAAGCTTTCTTT. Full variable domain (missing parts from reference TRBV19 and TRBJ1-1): DGGITQSPKYLFRKEGQNVTLSCEQNLNHDAMYWYRQDPGQGLRLIYYSQIVNDFQKGDIAEGYSVSREKKESFPLTVTSAQKNPTAFYLCASRRNGRVDTEAFFGQGTRLTVV.

The CDR3 loop reads CASSSQLAGSGETQYF. In DNA form, the CDR3 reads TGCGCCAGCAGCTCCCAACTAGCGGGGTCGGGTGAGACCCAGTACTTC. This chain uses TRBV5-1 with TRBJ2-5; 10 bases align to TRBD2. CDR1 is SGHRS, CDR2 YFSETQ, per germline. The trim removed 3 bases at V and 5 bases at J, leaving 10 bases unmatched. The CDR3 has 16 residues.

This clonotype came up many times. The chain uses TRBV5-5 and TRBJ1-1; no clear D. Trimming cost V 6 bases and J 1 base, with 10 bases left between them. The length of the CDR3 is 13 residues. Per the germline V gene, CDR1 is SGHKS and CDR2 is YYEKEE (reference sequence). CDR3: CASTRRENTEAFF. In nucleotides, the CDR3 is TGTGCCAGCACCCGAAGAGAGAACACTGAAGCTTTCTTT.

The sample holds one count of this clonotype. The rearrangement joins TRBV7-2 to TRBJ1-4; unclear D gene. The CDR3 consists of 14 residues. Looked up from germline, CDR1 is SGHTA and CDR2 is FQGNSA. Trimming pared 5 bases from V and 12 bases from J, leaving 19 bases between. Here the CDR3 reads CASSLLGPGRELFF. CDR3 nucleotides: TGTGCCAGCAGCCTCTTGGGTCCGGGCAGAGAACTGTTTTTT.

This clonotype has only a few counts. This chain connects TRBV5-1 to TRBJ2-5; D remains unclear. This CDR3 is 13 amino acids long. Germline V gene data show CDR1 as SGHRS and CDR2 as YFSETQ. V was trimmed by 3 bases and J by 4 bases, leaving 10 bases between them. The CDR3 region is CASSSYPGETQYF. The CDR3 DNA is TGCGCCAGCAGCTCCTATCCGGGAGAGACCCAGTACTTC.

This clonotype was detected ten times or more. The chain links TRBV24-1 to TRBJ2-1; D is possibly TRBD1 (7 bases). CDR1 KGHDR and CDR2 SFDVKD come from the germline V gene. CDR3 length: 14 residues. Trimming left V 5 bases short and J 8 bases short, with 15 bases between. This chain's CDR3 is CATSGQGGRYEQFF. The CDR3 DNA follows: TGTGCCACCAGTGGGCAGGGGGGCCGGTATGAGCAGTTCTTC.

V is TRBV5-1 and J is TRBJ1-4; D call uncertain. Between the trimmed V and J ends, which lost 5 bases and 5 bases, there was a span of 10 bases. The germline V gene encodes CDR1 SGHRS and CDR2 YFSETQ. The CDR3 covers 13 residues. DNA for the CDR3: TGCGCCAGCAGTGGACCGACGAATGAAAAACTGTTTTTT. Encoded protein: CASSGPTNEKLFF.

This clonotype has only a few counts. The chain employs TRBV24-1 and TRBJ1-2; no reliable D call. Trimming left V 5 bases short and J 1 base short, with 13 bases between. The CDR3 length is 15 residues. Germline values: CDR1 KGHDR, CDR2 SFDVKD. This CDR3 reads CATSGGAEDNYGYTF. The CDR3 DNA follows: TGTGCCACCAGTGGGGGAGCCGAGGATAACTATGGCTACACCTTC.

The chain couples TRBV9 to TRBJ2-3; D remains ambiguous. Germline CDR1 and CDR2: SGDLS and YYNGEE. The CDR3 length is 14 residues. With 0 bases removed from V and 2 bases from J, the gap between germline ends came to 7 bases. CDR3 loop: CASSVEHNTDTQYF. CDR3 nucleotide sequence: TGTGCCAGCAGCGTAGAGCACAACACAGATACGCAGTATTTT.

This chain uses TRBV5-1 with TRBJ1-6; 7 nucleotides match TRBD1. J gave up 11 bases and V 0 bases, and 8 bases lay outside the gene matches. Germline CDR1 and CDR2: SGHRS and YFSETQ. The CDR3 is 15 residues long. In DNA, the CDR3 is TGCGCCAGCAGCTTGGACCTGCGACAGGGAACACCCCTCCACTTT. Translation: CASSLDLRQGTPLHF.

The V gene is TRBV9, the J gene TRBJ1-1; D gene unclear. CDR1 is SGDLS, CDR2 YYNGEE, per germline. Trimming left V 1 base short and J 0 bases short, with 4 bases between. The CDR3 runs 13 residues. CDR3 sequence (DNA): TGTGCCAGCAGCGTAAACTTGAACACTGAAGCTTTCTTT. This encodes CASSVNLNTEAFF.

The CDR3 is CASSPPVTSGARLGQFF. The CDR3 region has the DNA TGTGCCAGCAGCCCCCCAGTGACTAGCGGGGCCCGCCTAGGGCAGTTCTTC. This chain links TRBV9 with TRBJ2-1; TRBD2 matches 11 bases. V shed 4 bases and J 12 bases; nucleotides not matched to a gene: 18. In germline, CDR1 is SGDLS, CDR2 YYNGEE. CDR3 length: 17 residues.

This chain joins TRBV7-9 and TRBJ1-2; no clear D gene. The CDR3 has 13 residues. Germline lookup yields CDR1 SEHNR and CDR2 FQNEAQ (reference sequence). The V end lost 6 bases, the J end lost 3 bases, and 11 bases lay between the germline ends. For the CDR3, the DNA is TGTGCCAGCAGTCGGACGGAAGACTATGGCTACACCTTC. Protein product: CASSRTEDYGYTF.

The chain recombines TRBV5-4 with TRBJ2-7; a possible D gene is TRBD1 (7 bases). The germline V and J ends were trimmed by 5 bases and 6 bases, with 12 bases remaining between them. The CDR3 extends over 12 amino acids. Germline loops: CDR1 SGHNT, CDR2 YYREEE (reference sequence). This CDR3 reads CASRRDSGEQYV. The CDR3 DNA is TGTGCCAGCAGGCGGGACAGTGGCGAGCAGTACGTC.

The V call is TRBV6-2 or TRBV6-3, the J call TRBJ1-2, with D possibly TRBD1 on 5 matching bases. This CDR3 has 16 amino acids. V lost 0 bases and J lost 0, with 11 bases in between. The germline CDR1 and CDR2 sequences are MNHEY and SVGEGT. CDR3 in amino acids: CASSYSSGGANYGYTF. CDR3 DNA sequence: TGTGCCAGCAGTTACTCGAGTGGAGGGGCTAACTATGGCTACACCTTC.

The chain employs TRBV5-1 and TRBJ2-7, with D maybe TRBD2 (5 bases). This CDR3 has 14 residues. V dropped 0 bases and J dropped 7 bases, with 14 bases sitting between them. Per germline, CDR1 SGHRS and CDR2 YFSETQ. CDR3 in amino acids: CASSLAGSAREQYF. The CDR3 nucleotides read TGCGCCAGCAGCTTGGCGGGGTCTGCAAGGGAGCAGTACTTC. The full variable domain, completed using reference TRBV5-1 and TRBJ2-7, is KAGVTQTPRYLIKTRGQQVTLSCSPISGHRSVSWYQQTPGQGLQFLFEYFSETQRNKGNFPGRFSGRQFSNSRSEMNVSTLELGDSALYLCASSLAGSAREQYFGPGTRLTVT.

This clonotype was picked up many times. This CDR3 reads CSVEADLAYEQFF. The CDR3 DNA is TGCAGCGTTGAAGCAGACTTAGCATATGAGCAGTTCTTC. The V gene is TRBV29-1, the J gene TRBJ2-1; D is unclear. V was shortened by 1 base and J by 8 bases, with 12 bases between the two germline ends. The CDR3 covers 13 residues. CDR1 is SQVTM, CDR2 ANQGSEA, per germline.